This TCR beta chain originates from a study of control samples from healthy donors and cancer patients. Data came from immunoSEQ multiplex PCR; TCRdb stores just in-frame clones and leaves some out. The repertoire consists of about 120,000 clones, with 85% to 90% occurring once and the leading ten covering around 10%. The CDR3 has 14 residues. The germline CDR1 and CDR2 sequences are GTSNPN and SVGIG (reference sequence). V lost 0 bases, J lost 4 bases, and 10 bases lay in between. The sample consisted of blood. This sequence originates from a man aged 25-45 years in good health. This rearrangement joins TRBV30 to TRBJ1-3, with unresolved D. CDR3 in amino acids: CAWSVAFPGNTIYF. The CDR3 DNA reads as TGTGCCTGGAGTGTGGCATTCCCCGGAAACACCATATATTTT. The whole variable domain, filled in from reference TRBV30 and TRBJ1-3, reads SQTIHQWPATLVQPVGSPLSLECTVEGTSNPNLYWYRQAAGRGLQLLFYSVGIGQISSEVPQNLSASRPQDRQFILSSKKLLLSDSGFYLCAWSVAFPGNTIYFGEGSWLTVV.